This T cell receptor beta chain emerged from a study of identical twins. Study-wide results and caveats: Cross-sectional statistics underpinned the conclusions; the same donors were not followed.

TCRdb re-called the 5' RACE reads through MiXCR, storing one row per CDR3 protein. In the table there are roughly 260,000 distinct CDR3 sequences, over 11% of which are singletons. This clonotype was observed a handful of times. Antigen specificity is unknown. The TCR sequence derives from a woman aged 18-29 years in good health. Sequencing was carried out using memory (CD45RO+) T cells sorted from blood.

CDR3 sequence (DNA): TGTGCCAGCAGTGGGGGGGAGGGCACAGATACGCAGTATTTT. The encoded protein is CASSGGEGTDTQYF. This chain links TRBV12-3 or TRBV12-4 with TRBJ2-3; 7 bases map to TRBD2. The CDR3 loop spans 14 amino acids. The J segment lost 1 base and the V segment lost 5 bases, leaving 3 bases of the junction unmatched.